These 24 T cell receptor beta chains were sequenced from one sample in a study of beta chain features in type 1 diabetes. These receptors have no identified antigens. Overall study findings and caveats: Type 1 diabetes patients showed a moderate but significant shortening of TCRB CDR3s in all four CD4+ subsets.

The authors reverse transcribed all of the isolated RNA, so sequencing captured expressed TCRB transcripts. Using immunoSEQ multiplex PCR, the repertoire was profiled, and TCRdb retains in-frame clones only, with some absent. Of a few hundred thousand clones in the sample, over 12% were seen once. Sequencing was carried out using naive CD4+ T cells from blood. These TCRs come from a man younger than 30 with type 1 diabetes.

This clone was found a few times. CDR3 amino acids: CASSFGEGSSYNEQFF. CDR3 DNA: TGTGCCAGCAGCTTCGGGGAGGGGAGCTCCTACAATGAGCAGTTCTTC. The chain carries TRBV5-6 and TRBJ2-1, with 7 bases aligning to TRBD2. The CDR3 has 16 residues. Trimming cost V 2 bases and J 0 bases; bases outside gene matches: 5. Germline V gene data show CDR1 as SGHDT and CDR2 as YYEEEE.

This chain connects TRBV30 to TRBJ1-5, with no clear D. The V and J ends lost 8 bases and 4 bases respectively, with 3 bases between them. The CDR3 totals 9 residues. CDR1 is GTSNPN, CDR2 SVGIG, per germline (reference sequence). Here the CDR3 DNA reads TGTGCCCAAAATCAGCCCCAGCATTTT. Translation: CAQNQPQHF.

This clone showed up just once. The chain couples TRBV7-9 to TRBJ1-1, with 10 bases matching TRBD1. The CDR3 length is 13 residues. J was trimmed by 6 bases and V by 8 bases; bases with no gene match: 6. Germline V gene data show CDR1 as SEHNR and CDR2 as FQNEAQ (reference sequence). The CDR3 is CASQGQGFSEAFF. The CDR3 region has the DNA TGTGCCAGCCAGGGACAGGGGTTTTCTGAAGCTTTCTTT. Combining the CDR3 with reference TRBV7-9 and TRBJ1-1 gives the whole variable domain DTGVSQNPRHKITKRGQNVTFRCDPISEHNRLYWYRQTLGQGPEFLTYFQNEAQLEKSRLLSDRFSAERPKGSFSTLEIQRTEQGDSAMYLCASQGQGFSEAFFGQGTRLTVV.

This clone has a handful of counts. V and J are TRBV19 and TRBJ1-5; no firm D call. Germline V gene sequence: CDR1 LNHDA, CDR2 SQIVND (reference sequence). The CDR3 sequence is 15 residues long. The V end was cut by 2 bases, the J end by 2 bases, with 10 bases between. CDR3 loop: CASSIRGLGNQPQHF. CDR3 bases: TGTGCCAGTAGTATACGGGGTCTGGGCAATCAGCCCCAGCATTTT.

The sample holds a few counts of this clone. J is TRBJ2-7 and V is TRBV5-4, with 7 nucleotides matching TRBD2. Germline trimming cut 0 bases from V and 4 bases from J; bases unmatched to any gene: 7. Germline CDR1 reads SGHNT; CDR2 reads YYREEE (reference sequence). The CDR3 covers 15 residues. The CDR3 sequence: CASSLAAGAPYEQYF. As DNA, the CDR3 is TGTGCCAGCAGCTTGGCTGCGGGAGCGCCTTACGAGCAGTACTTC.

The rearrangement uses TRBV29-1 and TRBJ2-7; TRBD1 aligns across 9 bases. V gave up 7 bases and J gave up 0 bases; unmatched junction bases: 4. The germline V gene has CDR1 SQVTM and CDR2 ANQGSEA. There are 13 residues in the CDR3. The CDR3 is CSGGQGSSYEQYF. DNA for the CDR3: TGCAGCGGCGGACAGGGGAGCTCCTACGAGCAGTACTTC.

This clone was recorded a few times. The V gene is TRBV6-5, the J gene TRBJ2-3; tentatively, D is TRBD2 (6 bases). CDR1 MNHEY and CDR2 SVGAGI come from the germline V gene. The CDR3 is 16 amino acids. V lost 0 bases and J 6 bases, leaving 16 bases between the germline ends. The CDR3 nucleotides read TGTGCCAGCAGTTACTCGCACCAGAAGGCGGGGGATACGCAGTATTTT. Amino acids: CASSYSHQKAGDTQYF.

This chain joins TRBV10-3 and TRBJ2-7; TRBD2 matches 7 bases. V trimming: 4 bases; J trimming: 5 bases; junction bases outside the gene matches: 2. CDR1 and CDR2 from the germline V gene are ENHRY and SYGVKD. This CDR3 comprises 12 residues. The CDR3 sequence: CAISGGSHEQYF. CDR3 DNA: TGTGCCATCAGTGGCGGGAGCCACGAGCAGTACTTC.

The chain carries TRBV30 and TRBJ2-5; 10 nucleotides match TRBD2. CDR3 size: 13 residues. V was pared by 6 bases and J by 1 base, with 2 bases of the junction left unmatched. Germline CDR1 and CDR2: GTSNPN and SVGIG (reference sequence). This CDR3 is CACRLAGQETQYF. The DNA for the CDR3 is TGTGCCTGTCGACTAGCGGGCCAAGAGACCCAGTACTTC. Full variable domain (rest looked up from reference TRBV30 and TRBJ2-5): SQTIHQWPATLVQPVGSPLSLECTVEGTSNPNLYWYRQAAGRGLQLLFYSVGIGQISSEVPQNLSASRPQDRQFILSSKKLLLSDSGFYLCACRLAGQETQYFGPGTRLLVL.

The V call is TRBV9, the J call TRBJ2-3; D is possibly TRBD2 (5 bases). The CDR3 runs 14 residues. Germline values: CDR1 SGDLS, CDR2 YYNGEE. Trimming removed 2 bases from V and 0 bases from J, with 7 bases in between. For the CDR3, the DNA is TGTGCCAGCAGCGTGGACTGGAGCACAGATACGCAGTATTTT. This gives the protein CASSVDWSTDTQYF.

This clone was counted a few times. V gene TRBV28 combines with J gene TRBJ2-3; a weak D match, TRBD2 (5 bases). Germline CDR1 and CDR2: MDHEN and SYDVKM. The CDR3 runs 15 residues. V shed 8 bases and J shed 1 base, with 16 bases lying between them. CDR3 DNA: TGTGCCAGCCCAAGGGTGGACTCTTGCACAGATACGCAGTATTTT. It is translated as CASPRVDSCTDTQYF.

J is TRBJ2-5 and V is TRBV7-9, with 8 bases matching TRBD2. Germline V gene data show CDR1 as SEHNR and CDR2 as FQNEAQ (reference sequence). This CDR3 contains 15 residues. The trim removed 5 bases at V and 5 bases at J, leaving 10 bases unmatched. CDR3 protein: CASSPGPGGAETQYF. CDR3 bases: TGTGCCAGCAGCCCGGGGCCGGGGGGGGCCGAGACCCAGTACTTC. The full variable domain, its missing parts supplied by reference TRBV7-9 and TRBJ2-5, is DTGVSQNPRHKITKRGQNVTFRCDPISEHNRLYWYRQTLGQGPEFLTYFQNEAQLEKSRLLSDRFSAERPKGSFSTLEIQRTEQGDSAMYLCASSPGPGGAETQYFGPGTRLLVL.

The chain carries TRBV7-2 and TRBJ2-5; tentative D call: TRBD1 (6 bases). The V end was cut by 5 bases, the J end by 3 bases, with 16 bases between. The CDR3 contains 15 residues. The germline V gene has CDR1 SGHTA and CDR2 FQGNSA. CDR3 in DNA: TGTGCCAGCAGCCCCTCGAGGGGGAATGAAGAGACCCAGTACTTC. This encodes CASSPSRGNEETQYF.

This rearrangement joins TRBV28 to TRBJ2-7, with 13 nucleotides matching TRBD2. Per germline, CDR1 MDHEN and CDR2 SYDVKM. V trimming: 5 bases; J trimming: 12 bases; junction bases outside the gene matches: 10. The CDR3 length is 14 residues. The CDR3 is CASSPRLAGGRRYF. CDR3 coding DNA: TGTGCCAGCAGTCCTCGACTAGCGGGGGGACGCAGGTACTTC. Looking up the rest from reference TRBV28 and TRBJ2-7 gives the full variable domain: DVKVTQSSRYLVKRTGEKVFLECVQDMDHENMFWYRQDPGLGLRLIYFSYDVKMKEKGDIPEGYSVSREKKERFSLILESASTNQTSMYLCASSPRLAGGRRYFGPGTRLTVT.

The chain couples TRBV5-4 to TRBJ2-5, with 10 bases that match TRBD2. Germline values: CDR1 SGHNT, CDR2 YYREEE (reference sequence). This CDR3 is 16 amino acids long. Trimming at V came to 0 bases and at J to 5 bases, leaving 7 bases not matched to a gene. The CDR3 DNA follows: TGTGCCAGCAGCTTGGCAGCGGGGGGGCCTCAGGAGACCCAGTACTTC. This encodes CASSLAAGGPQETQYF.

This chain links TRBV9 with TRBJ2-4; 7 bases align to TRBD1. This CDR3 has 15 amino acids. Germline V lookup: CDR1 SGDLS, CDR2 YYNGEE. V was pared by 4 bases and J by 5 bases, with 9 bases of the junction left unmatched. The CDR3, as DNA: TGTGCCAGCAGCACAGTAGGGGGCCGGGAAAACATTCAGTACTTC. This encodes CASSTVGGRENIQYF.

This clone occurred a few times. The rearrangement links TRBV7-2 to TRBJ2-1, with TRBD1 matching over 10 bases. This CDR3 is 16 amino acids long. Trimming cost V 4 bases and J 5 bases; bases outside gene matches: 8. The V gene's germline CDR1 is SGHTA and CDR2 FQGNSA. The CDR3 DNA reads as TGTGCCAGCAGCTCCCGACCGGGACAGGGGAACAATGAGCAGTTCTTC. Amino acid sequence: CASSSRPGQGNNEQFF.

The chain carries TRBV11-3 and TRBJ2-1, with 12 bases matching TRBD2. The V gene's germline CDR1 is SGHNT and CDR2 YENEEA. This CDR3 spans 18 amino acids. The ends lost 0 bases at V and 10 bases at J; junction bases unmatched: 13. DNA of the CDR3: TGTGCCAGCAGCTTAGATCGTCCGGCTAGCGGGAGGGCATACGAGCAGTTCTTC. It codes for CASSLDRPASGRAYEQFF. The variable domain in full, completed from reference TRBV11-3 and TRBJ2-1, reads EAGVVQSPRYKIIEKKQPVAFWCNPISGHNTLYWYLQNLGQGPELLIRYENEEAVDDSQLPKDRFSAERLKGVDSTLKIQPAELGDSAVYLCASSLDRPASGRAYEQFFGPGTRLTVL.

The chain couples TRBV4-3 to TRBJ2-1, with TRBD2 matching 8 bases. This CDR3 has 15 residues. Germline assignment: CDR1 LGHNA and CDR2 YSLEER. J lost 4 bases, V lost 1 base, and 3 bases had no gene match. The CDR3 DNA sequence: TGCGCCAGCAGCCAAGGGGTAGCGGGGTACAATGAGCAGTTCTTC. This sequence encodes CASSQGVAGYNEQFF.

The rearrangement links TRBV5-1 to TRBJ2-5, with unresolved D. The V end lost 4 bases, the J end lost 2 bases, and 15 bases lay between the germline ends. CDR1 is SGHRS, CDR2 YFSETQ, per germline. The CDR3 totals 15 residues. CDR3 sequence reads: CASSPPGSRQETQYF. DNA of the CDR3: TGCGCCAGCAGCCCCCCGGGTAGCAGACAAGAGACCCAGTACTTC.

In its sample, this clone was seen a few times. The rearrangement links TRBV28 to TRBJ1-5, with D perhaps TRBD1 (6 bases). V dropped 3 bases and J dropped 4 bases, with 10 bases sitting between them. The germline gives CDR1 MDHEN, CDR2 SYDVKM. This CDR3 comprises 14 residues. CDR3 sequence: CASSFSGENQPQHF. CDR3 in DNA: TGTGCCAGCAGTTTTTCAGGGGAGAATCAGCCCCAGCATTTT. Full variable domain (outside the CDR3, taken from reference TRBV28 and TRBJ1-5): DVKVTQSSRYLVKRTGEKVFLECVQDMDHENMFWYRQDPGLGLRLIYFSYDVKMKEKGDIPEGYSVSREKKERFSLILESASTNQTSMYLCASSFSGENQPQHFGDGTRLSIL.

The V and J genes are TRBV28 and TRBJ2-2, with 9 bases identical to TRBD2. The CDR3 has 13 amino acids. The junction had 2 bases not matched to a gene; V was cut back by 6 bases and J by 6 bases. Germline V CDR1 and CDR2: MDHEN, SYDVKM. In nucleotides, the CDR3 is TGTGCCAGCAGCAGACTAGCGGCCGGGGAGCTGTTTTTT. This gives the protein CASSRLAAGELFF.

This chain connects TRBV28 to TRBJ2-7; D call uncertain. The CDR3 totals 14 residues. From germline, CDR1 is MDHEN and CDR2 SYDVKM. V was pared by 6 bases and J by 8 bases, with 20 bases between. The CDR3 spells CASSFDPGHPQQYF. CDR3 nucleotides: TGTGCCAGCAGCTTTGATCCCGGTCACCCCCAGCAGTACTTC.

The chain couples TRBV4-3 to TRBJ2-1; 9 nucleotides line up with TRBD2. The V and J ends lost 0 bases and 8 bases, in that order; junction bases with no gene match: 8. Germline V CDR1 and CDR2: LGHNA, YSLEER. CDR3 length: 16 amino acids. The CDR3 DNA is TGCGCCAGCAGCCAAGATAGGCAGCGGGGGGTATATGAGCAGTTCTTC. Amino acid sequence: CASSQDRQRGVYEQFF.